These 10 T cell receptor beta chains were sequenced from one sample in a study of memory CD4+ T cells and cytomegalovirus serostatus. Single viable CD3+CD4+CD8-CD45RO+ cells were sorted as the memory CD4+ T cells. The protocol was immunoSEQ multiplex PCR, while the TCRdb copy is restricted to in-frame clones and leaves out a portion. The table has approximately 56,000 clones, about 81% seen once; the top ten hold 0.4% to 0.45%. Specimen: memory CD4+ T cells from blood. The origin of the receptors is an adult in good health and CMV-seronegative.

The V and J genes are TRBV28 and TRBJ1-4; TRBD1 aligns across 12 bases. Trimming removed 4 bases from V and 3 bases from J; junction bases left unmatched: 9. The CDR3 is made up of 18 amino acids. Looked up from germline, CDR1 is MDHEN and CDR2 is SYDVKM. The CDR3 DNA reads TGTGCCAGCAGTTCGGGGAGGGACAGGGGGCCTCCTAATGAAAAACTGTTTTTT. The encoded protein is CASSSGRDRGPPNEKLFF. Based on the CDR3 plus reference TRBV28 and TRBJ1-4, the full variable domain is DVKVTQSSRYLVKRTGEKVFLECVQDMDHENMFWYRQDPGLGLRLIYFSYDVKMKEKGDIPEGYSVSREKKERFSLILESASTNQTSMYLCASSSGRDRGPPNEKLFFGSGTQLSVL.

This chain connects TRBV30 to TRBJ1-2, with D unclear. V was cut by 2 bases and J by 8 bases, with 12 bases left in between. The germline V gene encodes CDR1 GTSNPN and CDR2 SVGIG (reference sequence). CDR3 length: 12 amino acids. The CDR3 sequence: CAWSTRPGGYTF. CDR3 DNA: TGTGCCTGGAGTACCCGCCCCGGGGGCTACACCTTC.

This rearrangement joins TRBV4-2 to TRBJ2-7, with 8 bases identical to TRBD1. Germline CDR1 and CDR2: LGHNA and YNFKEQ. Trimming at V came to 3 bases and at J to 6 bases, leaving 10 bases not matched to a gene. The CDR3 is 15 residues long. Here the CDR3 reads CASSHNFQGAGEQYF. As DNA, the CDR3 is TGTGCCAGCAGCCACAATTTCCAGGGGGCTGGCGAGCAGTACTTC.

The chain combines TRBV29-1 with TRBJ1-2; possibly TRBD1 for D (6 bases). V gave up 6 bases and J gave up 8 bases, with 16 bases separating them. The germline CDR1 and CDR2 sequences are SQVTM and ANQGSEA. The CDR3 runs to 12 residues. CDR3 DNA: TGCAGCGTCCTACCACACAGGGAAGGCTACACCTTC. Translated: CSVLPHREGYTF.

V is TRBV5-4 and J is TRBJ2-1; D unresolved. From germline, CDR1 is SGHNT and CDR2 YYREEE (reference sequence). V lost 0 bases to trimming and J lost 3 bases, with 4 bases between them. This CDR3 spans 13 amino acids. CDR3 sequence: CASSLGIYNEQFF. DNA for the CDR3: TGTGCCAGCAGCTTGGGCATCTACAATGAGCAGTTCTTC.

The chain joins TRBV28 to TRBJ2-7, with D possibly being TRBD1 or TRBD2 (5 bases each). The CDR3 runs to 15 residues. Trimming took 6 bases from V and 5 from J, leaving 20 bases between them. Germline values: CDR1 MDHEN, CDR2 SYDVKM. CDR3 loop: CASRGRDPKVHEQYF. The CDR3 region has the DNA TGTGCCAGCAGAGGACGGGACCCGAAAGTCCACGAGCAGTACTTC.

The J gene is TRBJ1-5, the V gene TRBV18; possible D gene TRBD1, 6 bases. The CDR3 is 13 amino acids. Germline V CDR1 and CDR2: KGHSH, LQKENI. Deletions cut 3 bases from V and 13 bases from J, with 16 bases between. The CDR3 region has the DNA TGTGCCAGCTCACCGGAGGACAGACAATATCAGCATTTT. It translates to CASSPEDRQYQHF.

J is TRBJ1-3 and V is TRBV18; TRBD1 matches at 9 bases. The CDR3 extends over 16 amino acids. Germline CDR1 KGHSH, CDR2 LQKENI. Trimming took 5 bases from V and 0 from J; bases not matched to a gene: 5. In DNA, the CDR3 is TGTGCCAGCTCAGGACAGGGGCTGAACTCTGGAAACACCATATATTTT. Translated, it gives CASSGQGLNSGNTIYF.

The rearrangement joins TRBV7-2 to TRBJ2-3; no firm D call. Germline lookup yields CDR1 SGHTA and CDR2 FQGNSA. The CDR3 extends over 15 amino acids. Trimming cost V 1 base and J 2 bases, with 10 bases left between them. CDR3 residues: CASSLVALVTDTQYF. Written as DNA, the CDR3 is TGTGCCAGCAGCTTAGTCGCGCTAGTCACAGATACGCAGTATTTT.

The chain links TRBV30 to TRBJ1-2; D unresolved. Germline V gene data show CDR1 as GTSNPN and CDR2 as SVGIG (reference sequence). This CDR3 is built from 14 residues. With 5 bases removed from V and 2 bases from J, the gap between germline ends came to 15 bases. The DNA of the CDR3 is TGTGCCTGGGGATTCGTGGCAGGCAACTATGGCTACACCTTC. Encoded protein: CAWGFVAGNYGYTF.